Following are 20 T cell receptor beta chains from one sample sequenced in a study of blood T cell repertoires in COVID-19. The method was immunoSEQ multiplex PCR; TCRdb's version includes in-frame clones alone and lacks a portion of them. Of 120,000 or so clones listed, 70% to 90% were seen once; the top ten hold about 4.5%. Sequencing was done on a sample of peripheral blood. These receptors were collected from a man aged 35 to 55 with acute or convalescent COVID-19.

The chain has TRBV3-1 (or the pseudogene TRBV3-2) and TRBJ2-3; TRBD2 aligns across 8 bases. The CDR3 contains 21 residues. CDR1 and CDR2 from the germline V gene are LGHDT and YNNKEL (reference sequence). J lost 0 bases, V lost 0 bases, and 17 bases had no gene match. CDR3 in DNA: TGTGCCAGCAGCCAAGATCACCCTGCTAGCGGGCTAATAACTAGCACAGATACGCAGTATTTT. It yields the protein CASSQDHPASGLITSTDTQYF.

CDR3 protein: CASSPPNKETQYF. The DNA of the CDR3 is TGTGCCAGCTCACCACCAAACAAAGAGACCCAGTACTTC. The V call is TRBV18, the J call TRBJ2-5, with unresolved D. The germline V gene encodes CDR1 KGHSH and CDR2 LQKENI. V gave up 0 bases and J gave up 3 bases, with 5 bases separating them. The CDR3 length is 13 residues.

V is TRBV18 and J is TRBJ2-1; TRBD2 is a possible D gene (5 bases). CDR1 and CDR2 from the germline V gene are KGHSH and LQKENI. CDR3 length: 13 amino acids. Trimming stripped 5 bases from V and 7 bases from J, with 12 bases between. DNA for the CDR3: TGTGCCAGCTCAGAGATTAGGGAGAATGAGCAGTTCTTC. Encoded protein: CASSEIRENEQFF.

This clone was observed once. CDR3 loop: CASSLMTGELFF. The CDR3, as DNA: TGTGCCAGCAGCCTAATGACCGGGGAGCTGTTTTTT. The rearrangement uses TRBV11-3 and TRBJ2-2; D unclear. Trimming cost V 5 bases and J 5 bases, with 6 bases left between them. Germline V gives CDR1 SGHNT, CDR2 YENEEA. The CDR3 is 12 residues long. Together with reference TRBV11-3 and TRBJ2-2, the CDR3 gives the full variable domain: EAGVVQSPRYKIIEKKQPVAFWCNPISGHNTLYWYLQNLGQGPELLIRYENEEAVDDSQLPKDRFSAERLKGVDSTLKIQPAELGDSAVYLCASSLMTGELFFGEGSRLTVL.

The chain links TRBV20-1 to TRBJ1-4, with D possibly TRBD1 on 5 matching bases. Germline CDR1 reads DFQATT; CDR2 reads SNEGSKA (reference sequence). The CDR3 runs to 11 residues. V dropped 2 bases and J dropped 8 bases, with 6 bases sitting between them. This CDR3 reads CSARKGEKLFF. The CDR3 nucleotides are TGCAGTGCTAGAAAGGGGGAAAAACTGTTTTTT.

This chain connects TRBV7-2 to TRBJ1-1, with D hard to call. In germline, CDR1 is SGHTA, CDR2 FQGNSA. Trimming removed 4 bases at V and 7 bases at J, with 13 bases between. The CDR3 length is 13 residues. CDR3 in DNA: TGTGCCAGCAGCTCCTCGACAAAGGTTGAAGCTTTCTTT. Residues: CASSSSTKVEAFF.

This rearrangement joins TRBV14 to TRBJ2-5; D uncertain. The germline CDR1 and CDR2 sequences are SGHDN and FVKESK. Trimming removed 1 base at V and 0 bases at J, with 12 bases between. The CDR3 runs to 16 residues. CDR3 DNA: TGTGCCAGCAGCCAAGGATGGGCCGCGTACCAAGAGACCCAGTACTTC. Its protein is CASSQGWAAYQETQYF.

The chain employs TRBV18 and TRBJ1-2, with a weak D call TRBD1 (5 bases). Germline V gene sequence: CDR1 KGHSH, CDR2 LQKENI. The CDR3 has 14 residues. With 1 base removed from V and 6 bases from J, the gap between germline ends came to 12 bases. CDR3 nucleotides: TGTGCCAGCTCACCACGATCTGGCAGGGATGGCTACACCTTC. Residues: CASSPRSGRDGYTF.

The chain is built from TRBV5-5 and TRBJ1-5; 9 positions agree with TRBD1. Germline CDR1 and CDR2: SGHKS and YYEKEE (reference sequence). This CDR3 spans 18 amino acids. J gave up 0 bases and V 4 bases, and 11 bases lay outside the gene matches. The CDR3 region has the DNA TGTGCCAGCAGCCGAGGGGACAGGGACAAGAATAGCAATCAGCCCCAGCATTTT. Translated: CASSRGDRDKNSNQPQHF.

V is TRBV7-2 and J is TRBJ1-1; weak D call: TRBD1 (5 bases). The CDR3 extends over 14 amino acids. Trimming left V 1 base short and J 10 bases short, with 16 bases between. Germline lookup yields CDR1 SGHTA and CDR2 FQGNSA. CDR3 protein: CASSLDVVRGGAFF. The CDR3 DNA is TGTGCCAGCAGCTTAGATGTGGTGAGGGGAGGAGCTTTCTTT.

This chain links TRBV2 with TRBJ2-2; D perhaps matches TRBD2 (5 bases). This CDR3 comprises 15 residues. The germline CDR1 and CDR2 sequences are SNHLY and FYNNEI. V was cut by 6 bases and J by 3 bases, with 14 bases left in between. The chain's CDR3 is CASRRRDKDTGELFF. The CDR3 region has the DNA TGTGCCAGCAGAAGACGGGATAAGGACACCGGGGAGCTGTTTTTT.

The chain employs TRBV19 and TRBJ1-5; 7 nucleotides agree with TRBD1. The trim removed 0 bases at V and 6 bases at J, leaving 5 bases unmatched. There are 15 residues in the CDR3. Germline V gives CDR1 LNHDA, CDR2 SQIVND (reference sequence). This CDR3 reads CASSIDGQALQPQHF. The CDR3 nucleotides read TGTGCCAGTAGTATAGATGGACAGGCACTTCAGCCCCAGCATTTT.

This rearrangement joins TRBV15 to TRBJ2-1, with D tentatively TRBD2 (5 bases). The CDR3 sequence is 14 residues long. Germline values: CDR1 LNHNV, CDR2 YYDKDF (reference sequence). V lost 6 bases and J lost 0, with 9 bases in between. In nucleotides, the CDR3 is TGTGCCACCAGGAGGGAGCGCTCCTACAATGAGCAGTTCTTC. This sequence encodes CATRRERSYNEQFF. Looking up the rest from reference TRBV15 and TRBJ2-1 gives the full variable domain: DAMVIQNPRYQVTQFGKPVTLSCSQTLNHNVMYWYQQKSSQAPKLLFHYYDKDFNNEADTPDNFQSRRPNTSFCFLDIRSPGLGDTAMYLCATRRERSYNEQFFGPGTRLTVL.

This chain links TRBV5-8 with TRBJ1-2; possible D gene TRBD1, 6 bases. Germline-derived CDR1 and CDR2 are SGHTS and YDEGEE. CDR3 size: 12 residues. V lost 4 bases to trimming and J lost 7 bases, with 11 bases between them. CDR3 nucleotide sequence: TGTGCCAGCAGCATTGACAGGCTTGGCTACACCTTC. This codes for CASSIDRLGYTF.

The chain is built from TRBV3-1 (or the pseudogene TRBV3-2) and TRBJ1-1; D may be TRBD1 (5 bases). Trimming stripped 5 bases from V and 1 base from J, with 11 bases between. Germline V gives CDR1 LGHDT, CDR2 YNNKEL (reference sequence). This CDR3 region has 14 residues. CDR3: CASSAQTANTEAFF. CDR3 nucleotides: TGTGCCAGCAGCGCCCAGACAGCGAACACTGAAGCTTTCTTT.

This clone has only a few counts. The V gene is TRBV19, the J gene TRBJ2-5; 11 bases align to TRBD2. This CDR3 comprises 16 residues. Germline CDR1 is LNHDA and CDR2 is SQIVND (reference sequence). V gave up 7 bases and J gave up 4 bases; unmatched junction bases: 11. CDR3 in amino acids: CASKGPGLAAGETQYF. DNA for the CDR3: TGTGCCAGTAAGGGACCGGGACTAGCGGCGGGAGAGACCCAGTACTTC. Filled out from reference TRBV19 and TRBJ2-5, the complete variable domain reads DGGITQSPKYLFRKEGQNVTLSCEQNLNHDAMYWYRQDPGQGLRLIYYSQIVNDFQKGDIAEGYSVSREKKESFPLTVTSAQKNPTAFYLCASKGPGLAAGETQYFGPGTRLLVL.

This clone appeared a few times. The chain joins TRBV6-2 or TRBV6-3 to TRBJ1-6, with no clear D. V lost 6 bases to trimming and J lost 5 bases, with 11 bases between them. The CDR3 has 14 residues. Per the germline V gene, CDR1 is MNHEY and CDR2 is SVGEGT. Here the CDR3 reads CASSKKLDNSPLHF. CDR3 coding DNA: TGTGCCAGCAGCAAGAAGCTAGATAATTCACCCCTCCACTTT.

The gene calls are TRBV4-3 and TRBJ1-1, with D unclear. Looked up from germline, CDR1 is LGHNA and CDR2 is YSLEER. There are 15 residues in the CDR3. The germline V and J ends were trimmed by 0 bases and 4 bases, with 12 bases remaining between them. The CDR3 DNA follows: TGCGCCAGCAGCCAAGAGCTAGGCTCGGGCACTGAAGCTTTCTTT. Its translation is CASSQELGSGTEAFF.

V and J are TRBV15 and TRBJ2-7, with 7 bases matching TRBD1. CDR1 and CDR2 (germline): LNHNV, YYDKDF (reference sequence). This CDR3 contains 14 residues. Trimming removed 5 bases from V and 5 bases from J; junction bases left unmatched: 9. The CDR3 region has the DNA TGTGCCACCAGCCCCCGGACAGGCGGCCACGAGCAGTACTTC. Translated, it gives CATSPRTGGHEQYF.

The rearrangement uses TRBV5-5 and TRBJ2-5, with D possibly matching TRBD1 (6 bases). Germline CDR1 and CDR2: SGHKS and YYEKEE (reference sequence). Trimming left V 1 base short and J 5 bases short, with 15 bases between. The CDR3 sequence is 15 residues long. CDR3 nucleotides: TGTGCCAGCAGCTTGATGGGGGCGCTTGGTGAGACCCAGTACTTC. Translating gives CASSLMGALGETQYF.